The present TCR beta chain was sequenced within a study of blood T cells in healthy people across ages. Study-wide results and limits: Fewer expanded clones and more diversity marked long-lived versus aged donors.

Collection of approximately 9.3 milliliters of peripheral blood was performed for each donor. To note about this clonotype: The antigen is not known.

Trimming removed 7 bases at V and 0 bases at J, with 16 bases between. CDR3 length: 15 residues. PCR was performed a second time for roughly 7 to 12 cycles using a sample-barcoded 5' primer and a J-beta primer mix. Every cDNA was tagged by a template-switch adaptor with 12 random nucleotides. TCRdb independently ran MiXCR on the 5' RACE reads; one entry per CDR3 protein. The sample lists 790,000 or so distinct CDR3 sequences; 56% were seen once. This sequence originates from a man aged 40-49 years in good health. This chain uses TRBV12-3 or TRBV12-4 with TRBJ2-7; D is possibly TRBD1 or TRBD2 (5 bases each). The sequencing input was blood. As DNA, the CDR3 is TGTGCCAGCAACGGGGCGGGTAGACCCTCCTACGAGCAGTACTTC. This encodes CASNGAGRPSYEQYF.